These T cell receptor beta chains were read from a single sample in a study of vaccination and CD4 T cells after COVID-19. These receptors' targets are unknown. One entry per CDR3 protein results from TCRdb running MiXCR on the PCR reads. The sample consists of 19,000 or so distinct CDR3 sequences, about 40% of them appearing once. Sequenced input: CD4+ T cells from blood, cultured in vitro. These receptors originate from a human donor who had recovered from COVID-19. CDR3s include the opening cysteine and the closing phenylalanine or tryptophan. The D gene is left open where the match is weak. A clone size is listed for some rows: how often the clone was seen (once, few, many), or a class if it is expanded.

-	TRBJ2-1	TRBV7-9	-	CASSLYSYNEQFF	TGTGCCAGCAGCTTATACTCCTACAATGAGCAGTTCTTC
-	TRBJ1-2	TRBV7-3	-	CASSFEDGYGYTF	TGTGCCAGCAGCTTCGAGGACGGCTATGGCTACACCTTC
TRBD2	TRBJ2-5	TRBV24-1	-	CATSDPGLQETQYF	TGTGCCACCAGTGACCCGGGACTACAAGAGACCCAGTACTTC
TRBD2	TRBJ2-7	TRBV19	-	CASSIGRIAGTYEQYF	TGTGCCAGTAGTATTGGGAGAATAGCGGGGACCTACGAGCAGTACTTC
TRBD1	TRBJ2-2	TRBV6-1	-	CASSEAARRQGAIWDTGELFF	TGTGCCAGCAGTGAAGCGGCCAGACGGCAGGGGGCGATATGGGACACCGGGGAGCTGTTTTTT
TRBD2	TRBJ2-7	TRBV20-1	-	CSARAGTSPPSQYF	TGCAGTGCTAGAGCCGGGACTAGCCCACCCAGCCAGTACTTC
TRBD1	TRBJ2-5	TRBV7-9	few	CASSLTETGGSETQYF	TGTGCCAGCAGCTTAACTGAAACAGGGGGAAGCGAGACCCAGTACTTC
-	TRBJ2-1	TRBV28	once	CALGSSIHNEQFF	TGTGCTCTGGGTAGTAGTATCCACAATGAGCAGTTCTTC
TRBD1	TRBJ1-2	TRBV2	-	CASGQGLGYTF	TGTGCCAGTGGACAGGGGCTCGGCTACACCTTC
-	TRBJ1-5	TRBV11-2	-	CASSLRTDSNQPQHF	TGTGCCAGCAGCTTAAGGACAGATAGCAATCAGCCCCAGCATTTT
TRBD2	TRBJ2-2	TRBV5-1	-	CASSLAVAGVSTGELFF	TGCGCCAGCAGCTTGGCCGTGGCGGGAGTCTCCACCGGGGAGCTGTTTTTT
-	TRBJ2-3	TRBV5-4	-	CASSREGGTDTQYF	TGTGCCAGCAGCCGGGAAGGGGGTACAGATACGCAGTATTTT
TRBD2	TRBJ2-4	TRBV10-3	-	CAISESSSGRTKNIQYF	TGTGCCATCAGTGAGTCGAGTAGCGGGAGGACCAAAAACATTCAGTACTTC
-	TRBJ2-3	TRBV9	-	CASSVGQSTDTQYF	TGTGCCAGCAGCGTAGGACAGAGCACAGATACGCAGTATTTT
-	TRBJ1-6	TRBV4-1	few	CASSQGIWPLHF	TGCGCCAGCAGCCAAGGGATCTGGCCCCTCCACTTT
TRBD2	TRBJ2-1	TRBV3-1	-	CASSPRTSGGNEQFF	TGTGCCAGCAGCCCCCGGACTAGCGGGGGCAATGAGCAGTTCTTC
-	TRBJ2-5	TRBV7-7	few	CASSVRGGETQYF	TGTGCCAGCAGCGTCAGGGGGGGGGAGACCCAGTACTTC
-	TRBJ2-2	TRBV6-1	few	CATTRTLRRQLIPNTGELFF	TGTGCCACCACTCGAACGTTGAGACGACAGCTCATCCCTAACACCGGGGAGCTGTTTTTT
TRBD1	TRBJ2-7	TRBV11-2	-	CASSPSQARDRTNEQYF	TGTGCCAGCAGCCCCTCCCAGGCCCGGGACAGGACGAACGAGCAGTACTTC
TRBD1	TRBJ1-4	TRBV24-1	-	CATSERGQGGVSTNEKLFF	TGTGCCACCAGTGAACGCGGACAGGGTGGAGTTTCAACTAATGAAAAACTGTTTTTT
-	TRBJ2-7	TRBV7-9	-	CASSLNSGSPEQYF	TGTGCCAGCAGCTTAAACTCAGGTTCACCCGAGCAGTACTTC
TRBD2	TRBJ2-3	TRBV2	-	CASSEAPASGSLDTQYF	TGTGCCAGCAGTGAAGCCCCAGCTAGCGGGAGTTTAGATACGCAGTATTTT
-	TRBJ1-5	TRBV5-1	-	CASSREPNQPQHF	TGCGCCAGTAGTAGGGAGCCAAATCAGCCCCAGCATTTT
TRBD1	TRBJ2-2	TRBV12-3/TRBV12-4	-	CASSSQGANGELFF	TGTGCCAGCAGTTCACAGGGGGCGAACGGGGAGCTGTTTTTT
-	TRBJ1-5	TRBV6-1	few	CASSEQVGYSNQPQHF	TGTGCCAGCAGTGAACAAGTTGGGTATAGCAATCAGCCCCAGCATTTT
-	TRBJ1-1	TRBV28	few	CASSLYAASSAFF	TGTGCCAGCAGTTTATACGCCGCCTCTTCAGCTTTCTTT
TRBD2	TRBJ2-5	TRBV7-2	few	CASSPGLAGGETQYF	TGTGCCAGCAGCCCAGGACTAGCGGGAGGAGAGACCCAGTACTTC
-	TRBJ2-5	TRBV7-6	-	CASSLAGDLGPQETQYF	TGTGCCAGCAGCTTAGCAGGCGATCTTGGACCCCAAGAGACCCAGTACTTC
-	TRBJ2-1	TRBV7-2	-	CASSLDERSYNEQFF	TGTGCCAGCAGCTTAGACGAACGCTCCTACAATGAGCAGTTCTTC
-	TRBJ2-6	TRBV7-3	-	CASSPQPGNSGANVLTF	TGTGCCAGCAGCCCGCAACCAGGGAACTCTGGGGCCAACGTCCTGACTTTC
TRBD2	TRBJ2-5	TRBV6-5	few	CASSYSWLAGGPGRETQYF	TGTGCCAGCAGTTACTCTTGGCTAGCGGGAGGGCCTGGGCGGGAGACCCAGTACTTC
TRBD2	TRBJ2-5	TRBV10-3	-	CATAGTSGQTQYF	TGTGCCACTGCCGGGACTAGCGGCCAGACCCAGTACTTC
TRBD2	TRBJ2-1	TRBV6-2/TRBV6-3	few	CASSVAGSAYNEQFF	TGTGCCAGCAGTGTAGCGGGGAGCGCCTACAATGAGCAGTTCTTC
-	TRBJ2-1	TRBV15	few	CATSRVGSLSYNEQFF	TGTGCCACCAGCAGAGTAGGTAGCCTTTCCTACAATGAGCAGTTCTTC
TRBD2	TRBJ2-7	TRBV18	once	CASSPGGRYEQYF	TGTGCCAGCTCACCTGGCGGGAGGTACGAGCAGTACTTC
TRBD2	TRBJ2-3	TRBV20-1	-	CSSTPDTGGSPDTQYF	TGCAGCTCAACCCCAGATACGGGAGGGTCCCCAGATACGCAGTATTTT
-	TRBJ2-4	TRBV20-1	few	CSARDSGAGNIQYF	TGCAGTGCTAGAGATTCGGGGGCGGGAAACATTCAGTACTTC
TRBD1	TRBJ2-5	TRBV12-3/TRBV12-4	-	CASSSNRGGTQYF	TGTGCCAGCAGTTCCAACAGGGGTGGGACCCAGTACTTC
TRBD1	TRBJ2-1	TRBV28	-	CASGSRDRGNEQFF	TGTGCCAGTGGCTCCCGGGACAGGGGCAATGAGCAGTTCTTC
-	TRBJ1-2	TRBV7-2	-	CASSLALQDGYTF	TGTGCCAGCAGCTTAGCGTTACAGGACGGCTACACCTTC
-	TRBJ2-2	TRBV20-1	few	CSARDIGAATNTGELFF	TGCAGTGCTAGAGATATTGGGGCAGCGACCAACACCGGGGAGCTGTTTTTT
TRBD1	TRBJ2-3	TRBV10-3	few	CAIHRDRATDTQYF	TGTGCCATCCACCGGGACAGGGCCACAGATACGCAGTATTTT
TRBD2	TRBJ2-3	TRBV2	few	CASRVLAGGADTQYF	TGTGCCAGCAGAGTACTAGCGGGAGGTGCAGATACGCAGTATTTT
-	TRBJ2-5	TRBV5-6	-	CASSLTGRGETQYF	TGTGCCAGCAGCTTAACAGGGAGGGGAGAGACCCAGTACTTC
-	TRBJ2-2	TRBV20-1	few	CSARWTGHRSGELFF	TGCAGTGCGCGATGGACGGGGCACCGGTCCGGGGAGCTGTTTTTT
TRBD2	TRBJ2-1	TRBV6-1	once	CASKSGTRFNEQFF	TGTGCCAGCAAGTCCGGGACTAGATTCAATGAGCAGTTCTTC
-	TRBJ2-7	TRBV27	-	CASSTGLYEQYF	TGTGCCAGCAGTACGGGCCTCTACGAGCAGTACTTC
-	TRBJ2-5	TRBV5-4	-	CASMGGVEETQYF	TGTGCCAGCATGGGGGGCGTAGAGGAGACCCAGTACTTC
TRBD2	TRBJ2-3	TRBV20-1	few	CSAVVASGYTDTQYF	TGCAGTGCTGTCGTCGCTAGCGGGTACACAGATACGCAGTATTTT
TRBD2	TRBJ2-3	TRBV20-1	few	CSARRLAGGGTDTQYF	TGCAGTGCACGTCGACTAGCGGGAGGGGGCACAGATACGCAGTATTTT
-	TRBJ2-1	TRBV10-3	-	CAISVVFLSSYNEQFF	TGTGCCATCAGTGTGGTTTTCCTTAGCTCCTACAATGAGCAGTTCTTC
TRBD1	TRBJ2-7	TRBV7-2	-	CASSPGTGRSYEQYF	TGCGCCAGCAGCCCAGGGACAGGGAGGTCCTACGAGCAGTACTTC
-	TRBJ2-3	TRBV20-1	-	CSARADTPDTQYF	TGCAGTGCTAGGGCAGACACCCCAGATACGCAGTATTTT
TRBD1	TRBJ2-7	TRBV5-5	-	CASSLRTGGSREQYF	TGTGCCAGCAGCTTGAGGACAGGGGGTTCTCGCGAGCAGTACTTC
TRBD2	TRBJ2-3	TRBV18	large	CASSPGTSGRPADTQYF	TGTGCCAGCTCACCAGGGACTAGCGGGAGACCGGCGGATACGCAGTATTTT
-	TRBJ2-3	TRBV12-3/TRBV12-4	-	CASSLANGRTDTQYF	TGTGCCAGCAGTTTAGCGAACGGCCGCACAGATACGCAGTATTTT
TRBD2	TRBJ2-1	TRBV20-1	-	CSAKTAGWYPSYNEQFF	TGCAGTGCTAAGACAGCGGGGTGGTACCCATCCTACAATGAGCAGTTCTTC